What follows are 11 T cell receptor beta chains derived from one specimen sequenced in a study of cytomegalovirus exposure and HLA in healthy donors. Vbeta (60) and Jbeta (13) primers were used in the PCR. Only in-frame clones appear in the TCRdb table, and some are missing; sequencing was by immunoSEQ multiplex PCR. The table shows 100,000 to 150,000 clones, with about 80% occurring only once. The material sequenced was PBMCs. Source of these receptors: a boy under 10 years old in good health and CMV-seronegative.

This clone has more than one count but fewer than ten. V is TRBV21-1 and J is TRBJ2-5; TRBD1, as called in the table, went unchecked against the DNA. TRBV21-1 is deemed a pseudogene. The CDR3 loop spans 15 amino acids. The CDR3 sequence is CASSKPDRGRETQYF. In nucleotides, the CDR3 is TGTGCCAGCAGCAAGCCGGACAGGGGGCGAGAGACCCAGTACTTC.

The chain couples TRBV5-8 to TRBJ1-1; D may be TRBD1 (5 bases). The V and J ends lost 0 bases and 0 bases respectively, with 9 bases between them. This CDR3 is built from 15 residues. Germline lookup yields CDR1 SGHTS and CDR2 YDEGEE. The CDR3: CASSLAGGVNTEAFF. For the CDR3, the DNA is TGTGCCAGCAGCTTGGCTGGGGGGGTGAACACTGAAGCTTTCTTT.

This clone turned up a few times. This chain uses TRBV6-5 with TRBJ2-6; D remains ambiguous. This CDR3 spans 12 amino acids. Trimming took 5 bases from V and 4 from J, leaving 3 bases between them. In germline, CDR1 is MNHEY, CDR2 SVGAGI. The CDR3 DNA sequence: TGTGCCAGCAGTCCGGGGGCCAACGTCCTGACTTTC. Its protein product is CASSPGANVLTF.

The chain carries TRBV18 and TRBJ2-1; 9 positions match TRBD2. The V gene end was trimmed by 2 bases and the J gene end by 7 bases; junction bases not matched to a gene: 9. This CDR3 spans 16 amino acids. CDR1 KGHSH and CDR2 LQKENI come from the germline V gene. As DNA, the CDR3 is TGTGCCAGCTCACCATTGAGCCTAGCGGGACCGAATGAGCAGTTCTTC. Translation gives CASSPLSLAGPNEQFF.

The V gene is TRBV27, the J gene TRBJ2-7, with TRBD1 as a possible D gene (7 bases). Per the germline V gene, CDR1 is MNHEY and CDR2 is SMNVEV (reference sequence). V lost 2 bases to trimming and J lost 6 bases, with 17 bases between them. The CDR3 has 15 residues. The DNA for the CDR3 is TGTGCCAGCAGTTTAAGTGCGGGACAGTCATCCGAGCAGTACGTC. It specifies CASSLSAGQSSEQYV.

This clone has just one count. The chain uses TRBV19 and TRBJ1-6; 9 bases map to TRBD1. Losses at the gene ends were 4 bases for V and 7 bases for J; bases not matched to a gene: 11. Per the germline V gene, CDR1 is LNHDA and CDR2 is SQIVND (reference sequence). The length of the CDR3 is 17 residues. The CDR3 DNA sequence: TGTGCCAGTAGTACCGACACAGGGGGCGTGAGGAATTCACCCCTCCACTTT. As protein: CASSTDTGGVRNSPLHF.

The chain joins TRBV20-1 to TRBJ2-1, with a weak D call TRBD2 (6 bases). The CDR3 covers 11 residues. The V gene lost 4 bases and the J gene lost 9 bases, with 10 bases spanning the gap. Germline V gene lookup returns CDR1 DFQATT and CDR2 SNEGSKA (reference sequence). CDR3 bases: TGCAGTGCTAAGGGAGGAAGTGAGCAGTTCTTC. Translated, it gives CSAKGGSEQFF.

The J gene is TRBJ2-1, the V gene TRBV7-9; D not resolved. CDR1 is SEHNR and CDR2 is FQNEAQ in the germline V gene (reference sequence). V lost 11 bases, J lost 1 base, and 30 bases lay in between. The CDR3 extends over 19 amino acids. CDR3 in amino acids: CALLSLIEVDVRSYNEQFF. CDR3 sequence (DNA): TGTGCCCTACTCAGCTTAATAGAGGTAGATGTAAGATCCTACAATGAGCAGTTCTTC.

The sample holds one count of this clone. The V gene is TRBV29-1, the J gene TRBJ1-2; TRBD1 matches at 9 bases. CDR1 and CDR2 (germline): SQVTM, ANQGSEA. The CDR3 runs 13 residues. This chain's CDR3 is CSLYRGLNYGYTF. In DNA, the CDR3 is TGCAGTCTCTACAGGGGGCTAAACTATGGCTACACCTTC.

A single count supports this clone. V and J are TRBV11-3 and TRBJ2-7; 7 bases map to TRBD2. CDR1 SGHNT and CDR2 YENEEA come from the germline V gene. This CDR3 comprises 14 residues. After removal of 7 bases from V and 5 bases from J, the junction contained 11 bases not matched to a gene. CDR3: CASTKREGSDEQYF. CDR3 bases: TGTGCCAGCACCAAAAGGGAGGGGAGCGACGAGCAGTACTTC.

V gene TRBV6-1 combines with J gene TRBJ1-5; the D is unclear. This CDR3 region has 15 residues. CDR1 MNHNS and CDR2 SASEGT come from the germline V gene. Trimming pared 2 bases from V and 2 bases from J, leaving 10 bases between. The CDR3 region is CASSEQDGGNQPQHF. DNA of the CDR3: TGTGCCAGCAGTGAACAGGATGGTGGCAATCAGCCCCAGCATTTT.